A single TCR beta chain is shown here with its context. At least ten counts were recorded for this clonotype. Its antigen remains unidentified. Base qualities are not provided; no much larger clone lies one nucleotide away. Inclusive of the bounding cysteine and phenylalanine, the CDR3 is 16 residues long. This entry keeps only the CDR3 DNA: 48 bases, framed from base 1. V and J lose 6 bases and 0 bases, and a span of 15 bases separates them. Library preparation was by RT-PCR. Sequenced using an Illumina HiSeq 2500. The public reads were run again by TCRdb, first through fastp at Q25 and then through MiXCR, and only productive beta chains were kept. Every CDR3 protein is listed once, alongside the most common genes and DNA of its rows. The sample has about 620,000 distinct CDR3 sequences on record, about 11% of them singletons. The ten largest clones add up to approximately 9.9% of the sample. This sample is part of a study of response to subunit inactivated influenza vaccine (dated by TCRdb to about 2018). Describing the broader study: Deep quantitative T cell receptor repertoire profiling was used in the study to track responses to a trivalent subunit inactivated influenza vaccine. The research as a whole found: The authors proposed that each seasonal influenza vaccination may bring in only a limited number of new T cells.

These sequences were also reported in another study, on T cells expressing NK-cell markers. Taken from the second paper: TCR beta cDNA libraries were prepared using 5'RACE template switching, which introduced a universal primer site and unique molecular identifiers. In sorted CD3+CD56+NKG2C+, CD3+CD56+NKG2C- and CD3+CD56-NKG2C+ T-cell subsets from about eight donors, TCR beta-chain repertoires were profiled. Seven of the eight sequenced donors were HCMV-seropositive and one was HCMV-seronegative. To restrict sorting to alphabetaTCR-expressing T cells, an anti-gammadeltaTCR antibody was added in several experiments. For six donors, the dominant CD3+CD56+NKG2C+ clonotypes were among the top 10 CD8+ clonotypes and accounted for about 1.0-7.5% of CD8+ T cells. Those dominant clonotypes were again the most abundant among CD3+CD56-NKG2C+ cells in a handful of donors, at about 25-60.1%. It remained unclear whether the expanded NKG2C-expressing T cell clones were specific for HCMV antigens. Randomly selected healthy volunteers, three men and five women, were used as the eight sequenced donors. A commercial ELISA kit detecting HCMV-specific IgG in serum was used to determine HCMV serostatus. Peripheral blood mononuclear cells were isolated from blood by Ficoll density gradient centrifugation. Bulk peripheral blood T-cell repertoires were additionally sequenced from unsorted PBMC for roughly six donors. cDNA synthesis was primed from the TCR beta constant segment and was followed by two successive PCR amplification steps. Libraries were sequenced as 2 x 150 bp reads on Illumina HiSeq 2000/2500, MiSeq or NextSeq. MIGEC was used to demultiplex reads and group reads by UMI, and MiTCR was used to assemble and quantify clonotypes. Only TCR cDNA sequences supported by at least two reads were kept to exclude erroneous sequences. The tcR package was used for downstream repertoire analysis, and clonotypes were matched between fractions using CDR3 nucleotide sequence together with V segment. VDJmatch was used to annotate antigen specificity against VDJdb, with one amino acid substitution in CDR3 permitted.

The rearrangement joined TRBV12-3 or TRBV12-4 to TRBJ1-5, with the D segment identity uncertain. The specimen was PBMCs from blood, collected on the day of vaccination. This clonotype was sampled from a man aged 45-60 years who received an inactivated influenza vaccine. Donor details come from another sample of the same person, matched by shared clones. The nucleotide sequence is TGTGCCAGCAGCCTTTTTGGAGGCAATAGCAATCAGCCCCAGCATTTT. Its protein product is CASSLFGGNSNQPQHF.